The clone carrying this T cell receptor beta chain occurred a few times. This record belongs to a study of blood T cell repertoires in COVID-19. The overall study: The origin of the acute and convalescent COVID-19 samples was the United States, Italy and Spain. PBMCs, B-cell-depleted T cells, or T cells provided the cDNA or gDNA that made up the material.

The CDR3 has 15 residues. The V end was cut by 5 bases, the J end by 7 bases, with 21 bases between. CDR1 and CDR2 (germline): SNHLY, FYNNEI. Authors' processing steps: By means of reference gene primer amplification, nucleated cell counts were estimated. Sequencing was performed with immunoSEQ multiplex PCR; in TCRdb, only in-frame clones are kept and a portion is missing. The V and J calls and clone size are taken from that table; D and trimming were inferred from the DNA. Here the sample spans about 130,000 clones, approximately 86% being singletons. Cohort 3 donors were reported recovered after two negative PCRs, clearance, or symptom resolution.

The sequencing input was PBMCs or T cells enriched from blood (not recorded which). This chain uses TRBV2 with TRBJ2-7, with D possibly being TRBD1 (5 bases). The sequence derives from a woman between 45 and 60 years old who had recovered from COVID-19. CDR3 region: CASSSGRDSVGEQYF. The CDR3 nucleotides read TGTGCCAGCAGTTCCGGTCGTGACAGCGTGGGAGAGCAGTACTTC.